The next 7 T cell receptor beta chains were all read from a single sample in a study of CD8 T cells in Susac syndrome. With random hexamers, reverse transcription was performed on about 0.45 to 1 ug of RNA. Each CDR3 protein gets one entry after TCRdb re-called the immunoSEQ multiplex PCR reads with MiXCR. The sample has roughly 150,000 distinct CDR3 sequences; about 94% are singletons. The sample comprised CD8+ T cells from PBMCs. These receptors all come from a human donor with multiple sclerosis.

The rearrangement joins TRBV25-1 to TRBJ2-2; 10 bases are shared with TRBD1. Germline CDR1 reads MGHDK; CDR2 reads SYGVNS. V lost 5 bases, J lost 6 bases, and 15 bases stayed unmatched. CDR3 length equals 18 residues. CDR3 in DNA: TGTGCCAGCAGTTCCCTGCCGGGACAGGGGAGTGAACCCGGGGAGCTGTTTTTT. Its protein is CASSSLPGQGSEPGELFF.

The J gene is TRBJ2-2, the V gene TRBV29-1; TRBD2 agrees at 7 bases. The germline CDR1 and CDR2 sequences are SQVTM and ANQGSEA. The CDR3 consists of 14 residues. V gave up 4 bases and J gave up 4 bases; unmatched junction bases: 6. The CDR3 DNA reads TGCAGCGTTGGTGACGGGAGGAGCACCGGGGAGCTGTTTTTT. Its translation: CSVGDGRSTGELFF.

The CDR3 nucleotides are TGTGCCAGCAGTTACGGCAGGGGCTACGAGCAGTACTTC. Residues: CASSYGRGYEQYF. The chain combines TRBV6-2 or TRBV6-3 with TRBJ2-7; the D gene is possibly TRBD1 (6 bases). Germline V CDR1 and CDR2: MNHEY, SVGEGT. The length of the CDR3 is 13 residues. V was clipped by 2 bases and J by 3 bases, with 8 bases between them.

The chain is built from TRBV5-1 and TRBJ1-2; no definite D call. The V end was cut by 1 base, the J end by 6 bases, with 16 bases between. Germline V gene data show CDR1 as SGHRS and CDR2 as YFSETQ. There are 15 residues in the CDR3. CDR3 DNA: TGCGCCAGCAGCTTGTTCCCCGGAGATTCCAATGGCTACACCTTC. It specifies CASSLFPGDSNGYTF.

The chain employs TRBV9 and TRBJ1-2; no clear D gene. V gave up 3 bases and J gave up 8 bases, with 14 bases separating them. The CDR3 is 13 residues long. Germline lookup yields CDR1 SGDLS and CDR2 YYNGEE. The CDR3 DNA follows: TGTGCCAGCAGCGGACTCCGGCTAACGGGCTACACCTTC. It encodes CASSGLRLTGYTF.

The chain has TRBV3-1 and TRBJ2-7; D not resolved. The CDR3 contains 11 residues. Looked up from germline, CDR1 is LGHDT and CDR2 is YNNKEL (reference sequence). Between the trimmed V and J ends, which lost 5 bases and 3 bases, there was a span of 5 bases. The CDR3 coding sequence is TGTGCCAGCAGCGAATACTACGAGCAGTACTTC. It is translated as CASSEYYEQYF.

The rearrangement uses TRBV27 and TRBJ2-1; weak D call: TRBD2 (5 bases). The length of the CDR3 is 17 residues. The ends were cut back, 0 bases at V and 3 bases at J, with 15 bases in the middle. Germline V CDR1 and CDR2: MNHEY, SMNVEV (reference sequence). CDR3 region: CASSLSPDYSYYNEQFF. The CDR3 region has the DNA TGTGCCAGCAGTTTATCGCCCGACTATTCTTACTACAATGAGCAGTTCTTC.